The 12 T cell receptor beta chains listed next were all sequenced from one sample in a study of STAT5B mutations in CD4+ large granular lymphocyte leukemia. Sequencing was performed with immunoSEQ multiplex PCR; in TCRdb, only in-frame clones are kept and a portion is missing. Of roughly 23,000 clones listed, about 81% are singletons. The specimen sequenced was CD4+ T cells from blood buffy coats. The receptor source for this set is a human donor in good health.

This clone was observed a handful of times. V is TRBV6-1 and J is TRBJ1-1; a weak D match, TRBD1 (6 bases). Germline CDR1 reads MNHNS; CDR2 reads SASEGT. The CDR3 totals 13 residues. V was cut by 2 bases and J by 5 bases, with 9 bases left in between. The CDR3 here is CASSEQGRTEAFF. In nucleotides, the CDR3 is TGTGCCAGCAGTGAACAGGGGAGGACTGAAGCTTTCTTT.

This clone has only a few counts. The rearrangement links TRBV7-6 to TRBJ2-1; D is possibly TRBD1 (7 bases). Germline assignment: CDR1 SGHVS and CDR2 FNYEAQ. CDR3 length: 13 residues. The germline V and J ends were trimmed by 5 bases and 9 bases, with 14 bases remaining between them. CDR3 DNA: TGTGCCAGCAGCACCTCCCAGGGGGGTGAGCAGTTCTTC. Amino acid sequence: CASSTSQGGEQFF. The complete variable domain, with remaining parts taken from reference TRBV7-6 and TRBJ2-1, reads GAGVSQSPRYKVTKRGQDVALRCDPISGHVSLYWYRQALGQGPEFLTYFNYEAQQDKSGLPNDRFSAERPEGSISTLTIQRTEQRDSAMYRCASSTSQGGEQFFGPGTRLTVL.

This sequence joins TRBV19 and TRBJ1-1, with a weak D call TRBD1 (6 bases). CDR1 and CDR2 from the germline V gene are LNHDA and SQIVND (reference sequence). This CDR3 is built from 13 residues. The V end lost 3 bases, the J end lost 3 bases, and 8 bases lay between the germline ends. The CDR3 sequence: CASSIRQDTEAFF. In DNA, the CDR3 is TGTGCCAGTAGTATCCGACAGGACACTGAAGCTTTCTTT. Filled out from reference TRBV19 and TRBJ1-1, the complete variable domain reads DGGITQSPKYLFRKEGQNVTLSCEQNLNHDAMYWYRQDPGQGLRLIYYSQIVNDFQKGDIAEGYSVSREKKESFPLTVTSAQKNPTAFYLCASSIRQDTEAFFGQGTRLTVV.

This chain uses TRBV5-1 with TRBJ1-1, with TRBD1 matching 11 bases. Germline V lookup: CDR1 SGHRS, CDR2 YFSETQ. Losses at the gene ends were 2 bases for V and 7 bases for J; bases not matched to a gene: 10. The CDR3 loop spans 16 amino acids. CDR3 amino acids: CASSLGTGGTSGEAFF. The CDR3 coding sequence is TGCGCCAGCAGCTTAGGGACAGGGGGGACTAGTGGTGAAGCTTTCTTT.

J is TRBJ2-3 and V is TRBV18; D uncertain. V was cut by 0 bases and J by 6 bases, with 7 bases left in between. Looked up from germline, CDR1 is KGHSH and CDR2 is LQKENI. CDR3 length: 13 residues. The CDR3 reads CASSPPSVDTQYF. The CDR3 bases are TGTGCCAGCTCACCACCCTCAGTCGATACGCAGTATTTT.

The chain couples TRBV5-1 to TRBJ2-1; 7 bases line up with TRBD1. Germline V gene lookup returns CDR1 SGHRS and CDR2 YFSETQ. The length of the CDR3 is 15 residues. V gave up 6 bases and J gave up 1 base; unmatched junction bases: 7. The CDR3 region has the DNA TGCGCCAGCAATAACGGGGACAGTTCCTACAATGAGCAGTTCTTC. Protein: CASNNGDSSYNEQFF.

The chain uses TRBV10-3 and TRBJ2-1; possible D gene TRBD1, 6 bases. The CDR3 covers 14 residues. Germline V lookup: CDR1 ENHRY, CDR2 SYGVKD. The ends were cut back, 4 bases at V and 3 bases at J, with 10 bases in the middle. The CDR3 DNA is TGTGCCATCAGTGTCGCGGACAGCTACAATGAGCAGTTCTTC. It specifies CAISVADSYNEQFF.

This chain uses TRBV28 with TRBJ2-7; 9 bases agree with TRBD1. CDR3 size: 16 residues. The germline gives CDR1 MDHEN, CDR2 SYDVKM. J gave up 1 base and V 1 base, and 5 bases lay outside the gene matches. CDR3 nucleotide sequence: TGTGCCAGCAGTTTATTGTCCGGGACAGGGTCCTACGAGCAGTACTTC. It translates to CASSLLSGTGSYEQYF.

This rearrangement joins TRBV29-1 to TRBJ1-1, with D hard to call. Between the trimmed V and J ends, which lost 7 bases and 6 bases, there was a span of 15 bases. CDR3 length: 12 residues. From germline, CDR1 is SQVTM and CDR2 ANQGSEA. CDR3 residues: CSATKGYSEAFF. CDR3 DNA sequence: TGCAGCGCCACCAAGGGTTACTCTGAAGCTTTCTTT.

This rearrangement joins TRBV4-3 to TRBJ1-3; D unresolved. From germline, CDR1 is LGHNA and CDR2 YSLEER. The V end was cut by 0 bases, the J end by 4 bases, with 19 bases between. The CDR3 has 18 amino acids. The CDR3 loop is CASSQDIVGEGSGNTIYF. Written as DNA, the CDR3 is TGCGCCAGCAGCCAAGATATAGTGGGAGAGGGTTCGGGAAACACCATATATTTT.

The rearrangement joins TRBV28 to TRBJ2-7, with TRBD2 matching over 10 bases. Trimming took 3 bases from V and 3 from J; bases not matched to a gene: 5. The CDR3 loop spans 15 amino acids. CDR1 and CDR2 from the germline V gene are MDHEN and SYDVKM. Here the CDR3 DNA reads TGTGCCAGCAGTTTCTCTAGCGGGAGAGTCTACGAGCAGTACTTC. It yields the protein CASSFSSGRVYEQYF.

Here the CDR3 DNA reads TGCGCCAGCAGTTCCCGGCAATACACTGAAGCTTTCTTT. The encoded protein is CASSSRQYTEAFF. The chain joins TRBV5-1 to TRBJ1-1; D remains unclear. Trimming stripped 5 bases from V and 3 bases from J, with 11 bases between. From germline, CDR1 is SGHRS and CDR2 YFSETQ. This CDR3 region has 13 residues.